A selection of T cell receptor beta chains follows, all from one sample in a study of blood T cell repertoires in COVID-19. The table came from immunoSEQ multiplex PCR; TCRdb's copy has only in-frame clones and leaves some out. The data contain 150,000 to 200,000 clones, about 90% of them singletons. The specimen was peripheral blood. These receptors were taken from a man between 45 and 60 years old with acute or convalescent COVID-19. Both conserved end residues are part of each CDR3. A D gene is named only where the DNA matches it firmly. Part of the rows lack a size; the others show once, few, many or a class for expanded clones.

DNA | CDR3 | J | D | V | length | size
TGTGCCAGCTCGGTTGGCTATAATTCACCCCTCCACTTT | CASSVGYNSPLHF | TRBJ1-6 | NA | TRBV5-8 | 13 | once
TGTGCCAGTAGCCGAACAGGGGGCCCCTACAATGAGCAGTTCTTC | CASSRTGGPYNEQFF | TRBJ2-1 | TRBD1 | TRBV19 | 15 | NA
TGTGCCAGCAGCTTTACCGGGACAGTTAATTCACCCCTCCACTTT | CASSFTGTVNSPLHF | TRBJ1-6 | TRBD1 | TRBV5-5 | 15 | few
TGTGCCAGCAGTCGGGGGGGTGACAGGCCCCAGTACTTC | CASSRGGDRPQYF | TRBJ2-4 | TRBD2 | TRBV28 | 13 | NA
TGTGCCAGTAGCGGGACAGACCTCCAAAACACCATATATTTT | CASSGTDLQNTIYF | TRBJ1-3 | TRBD1 | TRBV19 | 14 | once
TGTGCCAGCTCACGACAGAGCTACGAGCAGTACTTC | CASSRQSYEQYF | TRBJ2-7 | NA | TRBV18 | 12 | NA
TGCGCCAGCAGCACACAGAGACACCAAACCTCAGATACGCAGTATTTT | CASSTQRHQTSDTQYF | TRBJ2-3 | NA | TRBV4-1 | 16 | NA
TGTGCCAGCACCGGGGAGAGCTCCTACGAGCAGTACTTC | CASTGESSYEQYF | TRBJ2-7 | NA | TRBV2 | 13 | NA
TGTGCCAGTATCCGGACTAGCGGGGGCTACAATGAGCAGTTCTTC | CASIRTSGGYNEQFF | TRBJ2-1 | TRBD2 | TRBV19 | 15 | NA
TGCGCCAGCAGCTCCCTGTGGTCGGGAGGCTACACCTTC | CASSSLWSGGYTF | TRBJ1-2 | NA | TRBV5-1 | 13 | few
TGTGCCAGCAGTTTATCCAGCGGGAGCCAAGAGACCCAGTACTTC | CASSLSSGSQETQYF | TRBJ2-5 | TRBD2 | TRBV28 | 15 | NA
TGTGCCATCAGTGAGGAGGACTGGAGCACAGATACGCAGTATTTT | CAISEEDWSTDTQYF | TRBJ2-3 | NA | TRBV10-3 | 15 | once
TGTGCCAGCCGGGACACCACTAACTATGGCTACACCTTC | CASRDTTNYGYTF | TRBJ1-2 | NA | TRBV28 | 13 | NA
TGTGCCAGCAGTTACCCGTATAGCAATCAGCCCCAGCATTTT | CASSYPYSNQPQHF | TRBJ1-5 | NA | TRBV6-2/TRBV6-3 | 14 | NA
TGTGCCTGCCAACAGGGTCTTGTTTACGATTCACCCCTCCACTTT | CACQQGLVYDSPLHF | TRBJ1-6 | NA | TRBV30 | 15 | NA
TGTGCCAGCAGTCTAGCACAAGACACAGATACGCAGTATTTT | CASSLAQDTDTQYF | TRBJ2-3 | NA | TRBV6-5 | 14 | NA
TGTGCCAGCAGCCTTCGGGGGGGGAGGCCCTACGAGCAGTACTTC | CASSLRGGRPYEQYF | TRBJ2-7 | TRBD2 | TRBV3-1/TRBV3-2 | 15 | NA
TGTGCCAGCAGCCAAGGCGTGGTGGTCGAGCAGTACTTC | CASSQGVVVEQYF | TRBJ2-7 | NA | TRBV3-1/TRBV3-2 | 13 | NA
TGTGCCAGCTCACCAGAGGACAGCTATGGCTACACCTTC | CASSPEDSYGYTF | TRBJ1-2 | NA | TRBV18 | 13 | NA
TGTGCCAGCAGCTTAACCTATACGAGTTACAATGAGCAGTTCTTC | CASSLTYTSYNEQFF | TRBJ2-1 | NA | TRBV7-3 | 15 | NA
TGTGCCAGCACCCGGTCGGGTTCCCACTCTGGAAACACCATATATTTT | CASTRSGSHSGNTIYF | TRBJ1-3 | NA | TRBV7-8 | 16 | NA
TGTGCCACAGCCCGTAGCGGGGGGATAACCGGGGAGCTGTTTTTT | CATARSGGITGELFF | TRBJ2-2 | TRBD2 | TRBV10-3 | 15 | NA
TGTGCCAGCAGCCTGGGGGGACTAGCGGGAGCGGGACAAGAGACCCAGTACTTC | CASSLGGLAGAGQETQYF | TRBJ2-5 | TRBD2 | TRBV7-8 | 18 | NA
TGTGCCAGCAGCATCACCGGGACAGGGGGAAACACCATATATTTT | CASSITGTGGNTIYF | TRBJ1-3 | TRBD1 | TRBV9 | 15 | NA
TGTGCCAGTAGCCATCTGACAGATAGCAATCAGCCCCAGCATTTT | CASSHLTDSNQPQHF | TRBJ1-5 | NA | TRBV19 | 15 | few
TGTGCCAGTAGTATTACCAGTTTTGCCACTGAAGCTTTCTTT | CASSITSFATEAFF | TRBJ1-1 | NA | TRBV19 | 14 | NA
TGTGCCAGCAGTTCTGACGTCGGACAGGGGACCTCTGGCTACACCTTC | CASSSDVGQGTSGYTF | TRBJ1-2 | TRBD1 | TRBV6-5 | 16 | NA
TGTGCCAGCAAACCGGACGGAGGGAAAAACATTCAGTACTTC | CASKPDGGKNIQYF | TRBJ2-4 | NA | TRBV2 | 14 | NA
TGCGCCAGCAGCCAATGGGACAGTTTAGAGACCCAGTACTTC | CASSQWDSLETQYF | TRBJ2-5 | TRBD1 | TRBV5-1 | 14 | NA
TGTGCCAGCAGCCCGGGTGAAGGGGCTCACACAGATACGCAGTATTTT | CASSPGEGAHTDTQYF | TRBJ2-3 | NA | TRBV7-9 | 16 | NA
TGTGCCAGCAGCCATGACAGCATCACCTACGAGCAGTACTTC | CASSHDSITYEQYF | TRBJ2-7 | NA | TRBV7-2 | 14 | once
TGCGCCAGCAGCTTGGCCCCGGGACTGAACTACAATGAGCAGTTCTTC | CASSLAPGLNYNEQFF | TRBJ2-1 | NA | TRBV5-1 | 16 | NA
TGTGCCAGCAGCTTAGCAGACAGGAACTATGGCTACACCTTC | CASSLADRNYGYTF | TRBJ1-2 | NA | TRBV7-9 | 14 | once
TGTGCAGTCGGGGGCACTGAAGCTTTCTTT | CAVGGTEAFF | TRBJ1-1 | NA | TRBV30 | 10 | NA
TGCGCCAGCAGCCAAGAGAAGGAGGGTTGGTATGGCTACACCTTC | CASSQEKEGWYGYTF | TRBJ1-2 | NA | TRBV4-1 | 15 | NA
TGTGCCACCAGCAGAGATTGGCAGGTTGATTCGACTTTCTTT | CATSRDWQVDSTFF | TRBJ1-1 | NA | TRBV15 | 14 | NA
TGTGCCAGCAGCTCGGAGAGGGGACTGGGACAGTCTAGCACAGATACGCAGTATTTT | CASSSERGLGQSSTDTQYF | TRBJ2-3 | NA | TRBV13 | 19 | NA
TGCGCCAGCAGCACGGCCGGGACAAACTACGAGCAGTACTTC | CASSTAGTNYEQYF | TRBJ2-7 | NA | TRBV5-1 | 14 | once
TGTGCCAGCAGTTGGGAGAGAGGCGAAAAACTGTTTTTT | CASSWERGEKLFF | TRBJ1-4 | NA | TRBV27 | 13 | NA
TGTGCCAGCAGTGGGGACAGGGGGCGCGAGCTGTTTTTT | CASSGDRGRELFF | TRBJ1-4 | TRBD1 | TRBV7-9 | 13 | NA
TGTGCCAGCACCGGACTCCCTGGAACCTACAATGAGCAGTTCTTC | CASTGLPGTYNEQFF | TRBJ2-1 | NA | TRBV28 | 15 | once
TGTGCCAGCAGAGAGGACAGTCATAATTCACCCCTCCACTTT | CASREDSHNSPLHF | TRBJ1-6 | NA | TRBV2 | 14 | NA
TGCAGCGTGCCAGGGGTTAATGAAAAACTGTTTTTT | CSVPGVNEKLFF | TRBJ1-4 | NA | TRBV29-1 | 12 | NA
TGTGCCACCAGTGACGCAGGGGTTGGGACCGGGGAGCTGTTTTTT | CATSDAGVGTGELFF | TRBJ2-2 | NA | TRBV24-1 | 15 | NA
TGCAGTGCTAGGACAGGTGGCTACACCTTC | CSARTGGYTF | TRBJ1-2 | NA | TRBV20-1 | 10 | NA
TGTGCCAGCAGTCTGGGGGGGCTCTACAATGAGCAGTTCTTC | CASSLGGLYNEQFF | TRBJ2-1 | NA | TRBV28 | 14 | NA
TGTGCCAGCAGCTTATGGGACAGGGGTTCCGGGGAGCTGTTTTTT | CASSLWDRGSGELFF | TRBJ2-2 | TRBD1 | TRBV5-5 | 15 | NA
TGTGCCAGCAGCAGAAGACAGGTTGGGAACACTGAAGCTTTCTTT | CASSRRQVGNTEAFF | TRBJ1-1 | NA | TRBV7-2 | 15 | NA
TGTGCCAGCAGCCCCCCGACAGGGGGCTATGGAGGCGAGCAGTACTTC | CASSPPTGGYGGEQYF | TRBJ2-7 | TRBD1 | TRBV11-2 | 16 | NA
TGTGCCAGCTCACTCACGACAGGGGAAGCCGGGGCCAACGTCCTGACTTTC | CASSLTTGEAGANVLTF | TRBJ2-6 | TRBD1 | TRBV18 | 17 | NA
TGTGCCAGCAGCTTAGTTGGGACAGGAGGTTCCCATGAGCAGTTCTTC | CASSLVGTGGSHEQFF | TRBJ2-1 | TRBD1 | TRBV7-8 | 16 | NA
TGTGCCAGCAGCAAGGTTGAGGAGGACAGGGGGTGGACTGAAGCTTTCTTT | CASSKVEEDRGWTEAFF | TRBJ1-1 | NA | TRBV21-1 | 17 | few
TGCGCCAGCAGCAAGGGACTTGCTCGACAAGGGACGCAGTATTTT | CASSKGLARQGTQYF | TRBJ2-3 | NA | TRBV5-1 | 15 | NA
TGTGCCAGCAGCCCAGACAGGGGTACGACCTACGAGCAGTACTTC | CASSPDRGTTYEQYF | TRBJ2-7 | TRBD1 | TRBV6-5 | 15 | NA
TGCAGCGTTTCAGGGTGGGGGGGGAAGACTGAAGCTTTCTTT | CSVSGWGGKTEAFF | TRBJ1-1 | NA | TRBV29-1 | 14 | NA
TGTGCCACCTCGGACAGACTTGAAAAACTGTTTTTT | CATSDRLEKLFF | TRBJ1-4 | NA | TRBV19 | 12 | few
TGTGCCAGCAGCGTGGGACAGGGTAATTCACCCCTCCACTTT | CASSVGQGNSPLHF | TRBJ1-6 | TRBD1 | TRBV9 | 14 | NA
TGTGCCAGCAGTGAAGTGGGAGGACAGGGGGTTGTGCTGTTTTTT | CASSEVGGQGVVLFF | TRBJ1-4 | TRBD1 | TRBV2 | 15 | once